The following is a T cell receptor beta chain sequence with its context. The CDR3 has 14 amino acids. The germline V and J ends were trimmed by 3 bases and 3 bases, with 12 bases remaining between them. Germline V lookup: CDR1 LNHDA, CDR2 SQIVND (reference sequence). In the original workflow: Reference gene primers were amplified, and this amplification served to estimate nucleated cell counts. Repertoires were generated with immunoSEQ multiplex PCR, while TCRdb's copy carries only in-frame clones and drops some. The DNA gave D and trimming, while V, J and clone size come from that table. Counted here are 250,000 to 300,000 clones, around 84% occurring once; the ten biggest clones make up around 4%. The record originates from a study of blood T cell repertoires in COVID-19. The overall study: PBMCs, B-cell-depleted T cells, or T cells were the source of the cDNA or gDNA that made up the material.

Material: peripheral blood. This chain connects TRBV19 to TRBJ2-7; D is perhaps TRBD1 (6 bases). The sequence derives from a man aged 60 to 69 with acute or convalescent COVID-19. CDR3 nucleotide sequence: TGTGCCAGTAGTATCGACAGGAATAACTACGAGCAGTACTTC. This gives the protein CASSIDRNNYEQYF.